This passage covers 14 T cell receptor beta chains from one sample sequenced in a study of beta chain features in type 1 diabetes (dated by TCRdb to the late 2010s). Broad study findings and their caveats: In all four CD4+ subsets, TCRB CDR3 length was moderately but significantly shorter in type 1 diabetes patients.

These receptors have no known antigen. Libraries came from the immunoSEQ multiplex PCR assay. The entire amount of isolated RNA was reverse transcribed using the High Capacity cDNA Reverse Transcription Kit, so the sequenced TCRB transcripts were expressed ones. Held by TCRdb, this immuneACCESS table contains in-frame sequences only and omits some clones. Under half of the omission traces to an unresolved V gene where checked; the cause of the rest is unknown. For this sample the table gives approximately 250,000 clones, of which approximately 10% were detected only once. The ten largest clones capture 0.017% of the sample. Sample: naive CD4+ T cells from blood. The cell subset or site label on this specimen signifies: true naive CD4+ T cells. The receptors come from a man aged 30-40 years with type 1 diabetes.

This clone was observed a few times. V is TRBV2 and J is TRBJ1-6, with D perhaps matching TRBD1 (5 bases). This CDR3 is 15 amino acids long. The germline V and J ends were trimmed by 6 bases and 3 bases, with 12 bases remaining between them. Germline V CDR1 and CDR2: SNHLY, FYNNEI. The CDR3 coding sequence is TGTGCCAGCAGGGACCAGGGTAGCTATAATTCACCCCTCCACTTT. Translation: CASRDQGSYNSPLHF.

CDR3 nucleotides: TGTGCCAGCAGCCGTACGGGGGGGGCCGCTTCACCCCTCCACTTT. It encodes CASSRTGGAASPLHF. This chain uses TRBV6-5 with TRBJ1-6; a weak D match, TRBD1 (6 bases). V was cut by 6 bases and J by 9 bases, with 18 bases left in between. Germline V gene data show CDR1 as MNHEY and CDR2 as SVGAGI. The CDR3 is 15 amino acids.

V gene TRBV5-4 combines with J gene TRBJ1-5; TRBD1 is a possible D gene (5 bases). The CDR3 loop spans 15 amino acids. Trimming removed 0 bases at V and 9 bases at J, with 16 bases between. Germline lookup yields CDR1 SGHNT and CDR2 YYREEE (reference sequence). CDR3 amino acids: CASSLGGDLSRPQHF. CDR3 sequence (DNA): TGTGCCAGCAGCTTGGGGGGGGACCTATCCCGGCCCCAGCATTTT.

The V gene is TRBV18, the J gene TRBJ1-1; tentatively, D is TRBD1 (6 bases). Germline V gene sequence: CDR1 KGHSH, CDR2 LQKENI. Trimming removed 2 bases from V and 2 bases from J, with 9 bases in between. The CDR3 spans 14 residues. This CDR3 is CASSPWDTNTEAFF. CDR3 DNA: TGTGCCAGCTCACCATGGGACACCAACACTGAAGCTTTCTTT.

This clone was seen only a few times. This sequence joins TRBV5-1 and TRBJ1-1; D unclear. The germline V gene has CDR1 SGHRS and CDR2 YFSETQ. The V end lost 4 bases, the J end lost 0 bases, and 7 bases lay between the germline ends. CDR3 length equals 13 residues. CDR3 nucleotide sequence: TGCGCCAGCAGCCGTTCTTTGAACACTGAAGCTTTCTTT. It translates to CASSRSLNTEAFF.

Only a few counts were recorded for this clone. The rearrangement joins TRBV5-4 to TRBJ2-3; 13 nucleotides line up with TRBD2. J was trimmed by 6 bases and V by 2 bases; bases with no gene match: 6. The CDR3 runs 16 residues. Looked up from germline, CDR1 is SGHNT and CDR2 is YYREEE (reference sequence). The CDR3 protein is CASSLRLAGGGDTQYF. The CDR3 coding sequence is TGTGCCAGCAGCTTAAGACTAGCGGGGGGTGGGGATACGCAGTATTTT.

This clone turned up a few times. The chain recombines TRBV7-9 with TRBJ2-2; 8 nucleotides align to TRBD2. Germline trimming cut 6 bases from V and 5 bases from J; bases unmatched to any gene: 8. Germline loops: CDR1 SEHNR, CDR2 FQNEAQ (reference sequence). The CDR3 loop spans 15 amino acids. The CDR3 DNA is TGTGCCAGCAGGGAGACTAGCGCCCTAACCGGGGAGCTGTTTTTT. Translating it yields CASRETSALTGELFF.

This clone was counted a few times. The chain carries TRBV5-1 and TRBJ2-3, with 7 bases fitting TRBD2. CDR3 length: 14 amino acids. The trim removed 5 bases at V and 2 bases at J, leaving 5 bases unmatched. Germline V gene sequence: CDR1 SGHRS, CDR2 YFSETQ. The CDR3: CASSSSGDTDTQYF. The DNA of the CDR3 is TGCGCCAGCAGTTCTAGCGGCGACACAGATACGCAGTATTTT.

This clone was seen more than once but under ten times. The chain links TRBV7-2 to TRBJ2-1; D is uncertain. Germline V gene sequence: CDR1 SGHTA, CDR2 FQGNSA. Trimming left V 3 bases short and J 7 bases short, with 7 bases between. The CDR3 covers 12 residues. CDR3 coding DNA: TGTGCCAGCAGCTTGGGCCGGAATGAGCAGTTCTTC. This gives the protein CASSLGRNEQFF.

This clone showed up just a few times. The chain uses TRBV9 and TRBJ2-1; 11 bases agree with TRBD2. The CDR3 length is 15 residues. With 0 bases clipped from V and 6 bases from J, the junction kept 2 bases outside the gene matches. Germline V gives CDR1 SGDLS, CDR2 YYNGEE. Here the CDR3 DNA reads TGTGCCAGCAGCGTAGACGGGACTAGCGGCAATGAGCAGTTCTTC. This translates into CASSVDGTSGNEQFF.

Only a few counts were recorded for this clone. The rearrangement uses TRBV30 and TRBJ1-3; possibly TRBD1 for D (5 bases). Germline V gene sequence: CDR1 GTSNPN, CDR2 SVGIG (reference sequence). This CDR3 has 14 amino acids. V was clipped by 3 bases and J by 0 bases, with 9 bases between them. CDR3 loop: CAWSVTGSGNTIYF. The CDR3 DNA is TGTGCCTGGAGCGTAACAGGCTCTGGAAACACCATATATTTT.

The genes are TRBV5-1 and TRBJ1-1; 12 bases map to TRBD1. Germline V gene sequence: CDR1 SGHRS, CDR2 YFSETQ. V was clipped by 4 bases and J by 7 bases; unmatched bases: 8. This CDR3 spans 15 amino acids. This CDR3 reads CASSPGQGAGLEAFF. CDR3 in DNA: TGCGCCAGCAGCCCGGGACAGGGGGCCGGACTTGAAGCTTTCTTT.

This chain links TRBV15 with TRBJ2-6, with D tentatively TRBD1 (6 bases). Trimming left V 5 bases short and J 0 bases short, with 14 bases between. Per germline, CDR1 LNHNV and CDR2 YYDKDF (reference sequence). The CDR3 consists of 17 residues. The DNA for the CDR3 is TGTGCCACCAGCCAGGGGCAGGTGAGCTCTGGGGCCAACGTCCTGACTTTC. Translated, it gives CATSQGQVSSGANVLTF.

The chain is built from TRBV9 and TRBJ1-5; D is unresolved. This CDR3 is 15 amino acids long. V gave up 4 bases and J gave up 2 bases, with 13 bases separating them. Germline-derived CDR1 and CDR2 are SGDLS and YYNGEE. The CDR3 loop is CASSIGGLGNQPQHF. CDR3 bases: TGTGCCAGCAGCATAGGAGGACTGGGCAATCAGCCCCAGCATTTT.